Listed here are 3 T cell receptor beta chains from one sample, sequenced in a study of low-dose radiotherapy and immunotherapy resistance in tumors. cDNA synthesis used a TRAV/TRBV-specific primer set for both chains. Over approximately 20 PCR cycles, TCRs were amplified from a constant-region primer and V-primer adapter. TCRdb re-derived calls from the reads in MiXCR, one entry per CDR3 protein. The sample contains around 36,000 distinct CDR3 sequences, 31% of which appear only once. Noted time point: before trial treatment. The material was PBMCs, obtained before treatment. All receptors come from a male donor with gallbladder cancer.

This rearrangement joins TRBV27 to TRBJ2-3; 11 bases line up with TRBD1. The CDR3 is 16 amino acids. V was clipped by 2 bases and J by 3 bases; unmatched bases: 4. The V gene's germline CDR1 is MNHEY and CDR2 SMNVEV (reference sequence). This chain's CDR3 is CASSLKGTGGTDTQYF. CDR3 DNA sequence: TGTGCCAGCAGTTTAAAGGGGACAGGGGGGACAGATACGCAGTATTTT.

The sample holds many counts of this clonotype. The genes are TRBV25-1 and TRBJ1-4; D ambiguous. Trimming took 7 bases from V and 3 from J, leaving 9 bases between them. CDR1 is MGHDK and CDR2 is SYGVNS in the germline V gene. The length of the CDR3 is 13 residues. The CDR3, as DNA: TGTGCCAGCATAGGACTCGCTAATGAAAAACTGTTTTTT. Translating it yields CASIGLANEKLFF.

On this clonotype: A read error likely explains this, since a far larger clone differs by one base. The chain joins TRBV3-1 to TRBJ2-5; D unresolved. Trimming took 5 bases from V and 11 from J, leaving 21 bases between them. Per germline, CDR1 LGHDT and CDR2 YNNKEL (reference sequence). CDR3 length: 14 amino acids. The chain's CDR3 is CASSFSGSYNEQYF. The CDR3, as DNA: TGTGCCAGCAGCTTCTCCGGCTCCTACAATGAGCAGTACTTC.